This record concerns one T cell receptor beta chain sequence. The sort gate was single viable CD3+CD4+CD8-CD45RO+ cells for memory CD4+ T cells. These data come from a study of memory CD4+ T cells and cytomegalovirus serostatus. Produced via immunoSEQ multiplex PCR; TCRdb's table is partial and in-frame only. Of roughly 76,000 clones in the sample, around 82% were seen once. The V gene's germline CDR1 is ENHRY and CDR2 SYGVKD. The V end lost 4 bases, the J end lost 7 bases, and 16 bases lay between the germline ends. This CDR3 has 15 amino acids. Material for sequencing was memory CD4+ T cells from blood. The source is an adult in good health and CMV-seropositive. V is TRBV10-3 and J is TRBJ1-4, with a weak D call TRBD1 (6 bases). The CDR3 nucleotides read TGTGCCATCAGTGCCCCATACAGGGTCCGTGAAAAACTGTTTTTT. Protein product: CAISAPYRVREKLFF.